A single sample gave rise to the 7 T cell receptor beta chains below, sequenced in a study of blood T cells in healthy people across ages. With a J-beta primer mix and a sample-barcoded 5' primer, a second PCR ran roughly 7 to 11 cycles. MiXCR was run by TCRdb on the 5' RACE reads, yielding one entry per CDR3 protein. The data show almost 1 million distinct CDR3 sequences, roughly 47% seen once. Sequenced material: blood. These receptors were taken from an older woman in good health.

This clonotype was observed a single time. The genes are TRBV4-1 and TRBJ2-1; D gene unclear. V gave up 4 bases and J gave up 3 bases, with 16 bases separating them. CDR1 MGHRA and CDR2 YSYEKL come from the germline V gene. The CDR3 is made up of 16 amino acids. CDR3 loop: CASSPEGRSVYNEQFF. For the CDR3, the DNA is TGCGCCAGCAGCCCCGAAGGGCGGTCGGTCTACAATGAGCAGTTCTTC.

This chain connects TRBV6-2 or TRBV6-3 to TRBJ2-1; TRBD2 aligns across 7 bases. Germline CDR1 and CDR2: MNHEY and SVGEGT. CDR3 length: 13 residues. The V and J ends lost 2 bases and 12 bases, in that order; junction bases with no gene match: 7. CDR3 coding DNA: TGTGCCAGCAGTTACGGGGGGAGGGAAGGGCAGTTCTTC. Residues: CASSYGGREGQFF.

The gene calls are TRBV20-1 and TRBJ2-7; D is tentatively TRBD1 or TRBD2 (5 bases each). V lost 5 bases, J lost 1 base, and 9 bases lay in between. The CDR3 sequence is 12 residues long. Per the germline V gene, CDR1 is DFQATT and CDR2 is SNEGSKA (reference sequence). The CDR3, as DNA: TGCAGTGCTCGGGACGATTCCTACGAGCAGTACTTC. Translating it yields CSARDDSYEQYF.

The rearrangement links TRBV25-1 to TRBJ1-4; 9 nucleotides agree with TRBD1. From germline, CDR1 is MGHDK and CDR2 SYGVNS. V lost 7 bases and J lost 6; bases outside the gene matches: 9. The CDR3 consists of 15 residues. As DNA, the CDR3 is TGTGCCAGCATTCGAACAGGGGGCCATGATGAAAAACTGTTTTTT. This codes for CASIRTGGHDEKLFF.

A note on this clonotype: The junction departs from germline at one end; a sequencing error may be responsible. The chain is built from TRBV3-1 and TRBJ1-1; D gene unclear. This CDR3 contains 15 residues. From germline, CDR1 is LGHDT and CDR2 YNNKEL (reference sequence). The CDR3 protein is CACSQVAKLNTEAFF. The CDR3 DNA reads TGTGCCTGCAGCCAAGTTGCGAAGCTGAACACTGAAGCTTTCTTT.

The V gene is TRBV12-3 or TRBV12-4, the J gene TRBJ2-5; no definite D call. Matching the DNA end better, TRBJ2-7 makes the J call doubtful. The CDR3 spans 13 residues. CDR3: CASSPTRAHEQYF. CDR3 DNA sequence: TGTGCCAGCAGTCCTACAAGGGCCCACGAGCAGTACTTC.

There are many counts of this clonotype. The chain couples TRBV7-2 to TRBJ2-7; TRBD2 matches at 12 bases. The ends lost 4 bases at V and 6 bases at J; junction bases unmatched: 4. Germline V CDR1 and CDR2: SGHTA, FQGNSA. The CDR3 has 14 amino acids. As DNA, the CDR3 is TGTGCCAGCAGCTCAATACTAGCGGGAGGCGAGCAGTACTTC. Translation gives CASSSILAGGEQYF.